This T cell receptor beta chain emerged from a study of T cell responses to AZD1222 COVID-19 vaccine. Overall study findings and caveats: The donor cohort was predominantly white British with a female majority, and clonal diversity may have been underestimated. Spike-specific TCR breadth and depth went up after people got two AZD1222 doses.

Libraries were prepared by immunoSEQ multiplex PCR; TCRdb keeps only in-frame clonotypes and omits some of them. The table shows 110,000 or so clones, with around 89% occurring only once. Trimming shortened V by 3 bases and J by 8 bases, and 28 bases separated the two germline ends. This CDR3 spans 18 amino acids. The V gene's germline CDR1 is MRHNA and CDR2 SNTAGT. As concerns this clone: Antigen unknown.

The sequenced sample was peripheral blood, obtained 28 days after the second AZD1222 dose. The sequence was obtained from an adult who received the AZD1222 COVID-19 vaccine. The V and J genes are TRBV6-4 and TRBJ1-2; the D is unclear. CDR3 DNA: TGTGCCAGCAGTGATCCCGTTAGCCATGGTCTCGAACGGAGGGGCTACACCTTC. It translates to CASSDPVSHGLERRGYTF.